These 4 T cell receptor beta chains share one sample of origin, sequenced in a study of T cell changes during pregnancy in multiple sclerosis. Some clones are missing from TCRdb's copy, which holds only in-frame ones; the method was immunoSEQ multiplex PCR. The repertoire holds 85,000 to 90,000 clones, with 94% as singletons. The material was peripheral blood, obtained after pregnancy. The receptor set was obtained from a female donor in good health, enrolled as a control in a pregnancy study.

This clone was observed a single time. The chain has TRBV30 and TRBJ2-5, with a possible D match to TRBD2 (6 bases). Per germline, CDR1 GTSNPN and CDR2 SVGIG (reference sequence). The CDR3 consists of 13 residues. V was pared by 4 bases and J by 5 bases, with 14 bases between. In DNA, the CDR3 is TGTGCCTGGACGTTGGGGCTAGCGGAGACCCAGTACTTC. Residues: CAWTLGLAETQYF.

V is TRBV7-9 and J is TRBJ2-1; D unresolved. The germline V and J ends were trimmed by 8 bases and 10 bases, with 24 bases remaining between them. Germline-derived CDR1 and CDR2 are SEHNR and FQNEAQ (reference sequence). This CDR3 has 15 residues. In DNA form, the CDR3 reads TGTGCCAGCGTTCCTGCTGGCCGACGCCTGGGCGAGCAGTTCTTC. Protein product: CASVPAGRRLGEQFF.

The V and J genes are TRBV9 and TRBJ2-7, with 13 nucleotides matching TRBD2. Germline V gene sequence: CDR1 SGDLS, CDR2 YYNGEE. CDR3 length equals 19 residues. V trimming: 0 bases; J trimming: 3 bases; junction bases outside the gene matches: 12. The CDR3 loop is CASSVGRGLGLAGDYEQYF. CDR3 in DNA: TGTGCCAGCAGCGTAGGTAGGGGTTTAGGACTAGCGGGAGACTACGAGCAGTACTTC.

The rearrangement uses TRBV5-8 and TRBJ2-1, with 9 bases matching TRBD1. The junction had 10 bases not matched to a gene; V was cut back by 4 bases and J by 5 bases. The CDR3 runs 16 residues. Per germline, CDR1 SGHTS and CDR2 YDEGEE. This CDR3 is CASSGYRGPGHNEQFF. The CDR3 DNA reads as TGTGCCAGCAGCGGGTACAGGGGGCCGGGTCACAATGAGCAGTTCTTC.